This entry lists 5 T cell receptor beta chains sequenced from one sample in a study of blood T cells in healthy people across ages (dated by TCRdb to between 2014 and 2016). Libraries were constructed by 5' RACE. The listed sequencing device is Illumina HiSeq 2500. A second PCR of roughly 7 to 12 cycles was run with a J-beta primer mix and a sample-barcoded 5' primer. The public reads were reprocessed in TCRdb via fastp at Q25 and MiXCR, keeping in-frame beta chains. Under each unique CDR3 protein, matching rows form one entry showing the most common genes and DNA. The sample table shows about a million distinct CDR3 sequences, and just over 50% are seen once. Jointly, the top ten make up roughly 23% of the sample. Sequences were obtained from blood. These receptors were collected from an older woman in good health.

J is TRBJ1-5 and V is TRBV15; D is uncertain. Germline assignment: CDR1 LNHNV and CDR2 YYDKDF (reference sequence). Trimming stripped 0 bases from V and 4 bases from J, with 7 bases between. The CDR3 is made up of 14 amino acids. CDR3 sequence reads: CATSRDRGNQPQHF. As DNA, the CDR3 is TGTGCCACCAGCAGAGATCGCGGGAATCAGCCCCAGCATTTT.

This chain joins TRBV11-2 and TRBJ2-3; 10 bases are shared with TRBD2. CDR3 length equals 17 residues. Losses at the gene ends were 4 bases for V and 4 bases for J; bases not matched to a gene: 11. Germline CDR1 and CDR2: SGHAT and FQNNGV. CDR3 sequence reads: CASSSQREGLGADTQYF. CDR3 DNA sequence: TGTGCCAGCAGCTCCCAGCGGGAGGGCCTTGGGGCAGATACGCAGTATTTT.

The chain links TRBV6-2 or TRBV6-3 to TRBJ2-7; 14 bases are shared with TRBD2. Germline loops: CDR1 MNHEY, CDR2 SVGEGT. The CDR3 consists of 20 residues. Germline trimming cut 6 bases from V and 0 bases from J; bases unmatched to any gene: 16. The DNA of the CDR3 is TGTGCCAGCAGCCCCCCCCCGGGACTAGCGGGAGCACCCCGCTCCTACGAGCAGTACTTC. Residues: CASSPPPGLAGAPRSYEQYF.

The sample holds a few counts of this clonotype. The rearrangement joins TRBV5-1 to TRBJ2-1; the match to TRBD2 covers 10 bases. Germline CDR1 reads SGHRS; CDR2 reads YFSETQ. The CDR3 loop spans 17 amino acids. The trim removed 0 bases at V and 4 bases at J, leaving 7 bases unmatched. CDR3 nucleotides: TGCGCCAGCAGCTTGGACATAGCGGGAGGAGGTTACAATGAGCAGTTCTTC. Translation: CASSLDIAGGGYNEQFF. Full variable domain (outside the CDR3, taken from reference TRBV5-1 and TRBJ2-1): KAGVTQTPRYLIKTRGQQVTLSCSPISGHRSVSWYQQTPGQGLQFLFEYFSETQRNKGNFPGRFSGRQFSNSRSEMNVSTLELGDSALYLCASSLDIAGGGYNEQFFGPGTRLTVL.

Concerning this clonotype itself: An end of the junction differs from the germline gene, which may be a read error. The CDR3: CASSLGQGAIYEQYF. As DNA, the CDR3 is TGTGCCAGCAGCTTAGGCCAGGGGGCAATCTACGAGCAGTACTTC. The rearrangement joins TRBV5-1 to TRBJ2-7, with TRBD1 matching 8 bases. This CDR3 comprises 15 residues. Germline V lookup: CDR1 SGHRS, CDR2 YFSETQ.